Here is one T cell receptor (beta chain) with its context. Its target is unknown. This sample stems from a study of post-analysis software for immune sequencing data. Unique molecular identifiers featured in each of the TCR beta cDNA libraries. MiXCR, applied by TCRdb to the PCR reads, yields one record per CDR3 protein. Found here are around 700,000 distinct CDR3 sequences, 59% of them singletons; the top ten hold roughly 10%. Regarding the study as a whole: Higher frequency in patients than in controls was seen for about five TRBV segments, with TRBV5-6, TRBV5-1 and TRBV20-1 among them.

The CDR3 extends over 15 amino acids. Germline CDR1 and CDR2: MNHEY and SVGAGI. Trimming removed 6 bases from V and 3 bases from J; junction bases left unmatched: 10. The V and J genes are TRBV6-5 and TRBJ2-7; 8 positions agree with TRBD2. The origin of this receptor is a girl aged 2 to 10 with multiple sclerosis. Sequencing was performed on blood. CDR3 nucleotides: TGTGCCAGCAGAACCGTCGGGACTAGTGGCTACGAGCAGTACTTC. This translates into CASRTVGTSGYEQYF.